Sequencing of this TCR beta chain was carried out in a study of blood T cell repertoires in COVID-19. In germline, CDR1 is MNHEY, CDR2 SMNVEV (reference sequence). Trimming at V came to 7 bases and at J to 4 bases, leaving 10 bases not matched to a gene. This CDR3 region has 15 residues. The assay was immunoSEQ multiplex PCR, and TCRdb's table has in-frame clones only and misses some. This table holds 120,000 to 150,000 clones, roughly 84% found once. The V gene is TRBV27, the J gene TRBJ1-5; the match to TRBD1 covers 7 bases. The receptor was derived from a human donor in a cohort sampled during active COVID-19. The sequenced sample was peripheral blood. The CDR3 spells CASTTTGNLNQPQHF. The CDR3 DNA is TGTGCCAGCACCACGACAGGGAACTTAAATCAGCCCCAGCATTTT.